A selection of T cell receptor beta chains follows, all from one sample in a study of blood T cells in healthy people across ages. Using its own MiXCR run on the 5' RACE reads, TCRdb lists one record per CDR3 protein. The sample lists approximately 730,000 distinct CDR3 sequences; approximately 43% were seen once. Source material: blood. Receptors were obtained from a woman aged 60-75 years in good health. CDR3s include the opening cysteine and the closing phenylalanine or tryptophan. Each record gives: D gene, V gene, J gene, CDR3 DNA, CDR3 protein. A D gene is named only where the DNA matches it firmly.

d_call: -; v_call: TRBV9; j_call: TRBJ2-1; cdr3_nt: TGTGCCAGCAGCCCCAGCACTTCGAATGAGCAGTTCTTC; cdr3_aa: CASSPSTSNEQFF
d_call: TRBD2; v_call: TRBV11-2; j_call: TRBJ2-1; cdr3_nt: TGTGCCAGCAGCTCAGCGGGGGGGGGCTGGAATGAGCAGTTCTTC; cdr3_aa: CASSSAGGGWNEQFF
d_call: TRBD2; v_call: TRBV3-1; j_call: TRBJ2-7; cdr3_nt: TGTGCCAGCGGACTAGCGGGGGTGTATGAGCAGTACTTC; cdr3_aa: CASGLAGVYEQYF
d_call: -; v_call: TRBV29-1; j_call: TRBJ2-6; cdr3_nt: TGCAGCGTTCGAGGGCAGCCTAACTCTGGGGCCAACGTCCTGACTTTC; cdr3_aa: CSVRGQPNSGANVLTF
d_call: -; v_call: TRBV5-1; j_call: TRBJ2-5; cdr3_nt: TGCGCCAGCAGTTTTCCTAAGAATACACAGGGAGTGGGGGAGACCCGGTACTTC; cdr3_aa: CASSFPKNTQGVGETRYF
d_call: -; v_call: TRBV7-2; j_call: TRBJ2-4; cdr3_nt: TGTGCCAGCAGCTTAGACCCCTCGGGAAGGATTCAGTACTTC; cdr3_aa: CASSLDPSGRIQYF
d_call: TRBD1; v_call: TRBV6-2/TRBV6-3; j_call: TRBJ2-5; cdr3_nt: TGTGCCAGCAGTCCCCGTCGGACAGGGAGATACCAAGAGACCCAGTACTTC; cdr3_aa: CASSPRRTGRYQETQYF
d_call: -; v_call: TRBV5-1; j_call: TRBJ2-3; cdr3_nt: TGCGCCAGCAGCTTGGGCCTTGGGACTCCGATTACTAGCACAGATACGCAGTATTTT; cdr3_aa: CASSLGLGTPITSTDTQYF
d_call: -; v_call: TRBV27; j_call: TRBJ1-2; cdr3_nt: TGTGCCAGCAGTTCCTCCGGGACAACTAACTATGGCTACACCTTC; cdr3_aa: CASSSSGTTNYGYTF
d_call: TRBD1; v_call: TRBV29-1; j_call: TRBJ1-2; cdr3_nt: TGCAGCGTTGACCCTGTAGACAGGGTTGAAACGGGATGGAATGGCTACACCTTC; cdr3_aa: CSVDPVDRVETGWNGYTF